Each of the 23 T cell receptor beta chains below was sequenced from the same sample in a study of blood T cell repertoires in COVID-19. Here immunoSEQ multiplex PCR was the method, and the copy in TCRdb shows in-frame clones only, minus some. This sample has more than 400,000 clones, with 90% found just once. Sequenced input: PBMCs or T cells enriched from blood (not recorded which). The receptors were sampled from a man aged 18 to 35 who had recovered from COVID-19.

The gene calls are TRBV4-1 and TRBJ1-4, with TRBD1 matching 7 bases. This CDR3 is 20 amino acids long. The J segment lost 0 bases and the V segment lost 3 bases, leaving 16 bases of the junction unmatched. Germline V gives CDR1 MGHRA, CDR2 YSYEKL. The CDR3 sequence is CASSHHRTGFFEATNEKLFF. The DNA for the CDR3 is TGCGCCAGCAGCCACCACCGGACAGGTTTTTTTGAAGCAACTAATGAAAAACTGTTTTTT.

Remarks on this clone: This specimen includes other DNA sequences encoding the same CDR3. The V and J genes are TRBV9 and TRBJ1-2, with TRBD1 as a possible D gene (6 bases). The germline gives CDR1 SGDLS, CDR2 YYNGEE. CDR3 length: 12 residues. V was clipped by 0 bases and J by 8 bases, with 8 bases between them. Here the CDR3 DNA reads TGTGCCAGCAGCGTAGTCAGGGGAGGCTACACCTTC. Protein product: CASSVVRGGYTF.

V usage is TRBV9 and J usage is TRBJ2-5, with 9 bases identical to TRBD2. Looked up from germline, CDR1 is SGDLS and CDR2 is YYNGEE. This CDR3 region has 15 residues. Trimming took 4 bases from V and 4 from J; bases not matched to a gene: 8. The CDR3 loop is CASSPIAGEGETQYF. CDR3 nucleotide sequence: TGTGCCAGCAGCCCTATAGCGGGAGAGGGAGAGACCCAGTACTTC.

The chain joins TRBV2 to TRBJ1-1, with a possible D match to TRBD1 (5 bases). With 4 bases removed from V and 5 bases from J, the gap between germline ends came to 14 bases. The CDR3 covers 14 residues. The germline CDR1 and CDR2 sequences are SNHLY and FYNNEI. This chain's CDR3 is CASSGGRVGTEAFF. For the CDR3, the DNA is TGTGCCAGCAGTGGCGGCAGGGTTGGAACTGAAGCTTTCTTT. The whole variable domain, remainder taken from reference TRBV2 and TRBJ1-1, is EPEVTQTPSHQVTQMGQEVILRCVPISNHLYFYWYRQILGQKVEFLVSFYNNEISEKSEIFDDQFSVERPDGSNFTLKIRSTKLEDSAMYFCASSGGRVGTEAFFGQGTRLTVV.

The genes are TRBV28 and TRBJ1-5; 8 bases agree with TRBD1. CDR1 is MDHEN, CDR2 SYDVKM, per germline. The CDR3 has 13 amino acids. The trim removed 5 bases at V and 6 bases at J, leaving 3 bases unmatched. The CDR3 DNA sequence: TGTGCCAGCAGTCTGGACAGGGTTCAGCCCCAGCATTTT. This translates into CASSLDRVQPQHF. Using reference TRBV28 and TRBJ1-5 for the parts outside the CDR3, the full variable domain is DVKVTQSSRYLVKRTGEKVFLECVQDMDHENMFWYRQDPGLGLRLIYFSYDVKMKEKGDIPEGYSVSREKKERFSLILESASTNQTSMYLCASSLDRVQPQHFGDGTRLSIL.

The chain uses TRBV7-9 and TRBJ2-7, with D possibly TRBD1 on 6 matching bases. The CDR3 is made up of 16 amino acids. Germline V gives CDR1 SEHNR, CDR2 FQNEAQ (reference sequence). Trimming took 5 bases from V and 2 from J, leaving 19 bases between them. The CDR3: CASSPGEGDTTYEQYF. Written as DNA, the CDR3 is TGTGCCAGCAGCCCAGGGGAAGGAGACACGACCTACGAGCAGTACTTC.

The chain joins TRBV5-6 to TRBJ2-7; no clear D gene. From germline, CDR1 is SGHDT and CDR2 YYEEEE. V was clipped by 1 base and J by 6 bases, with 8 bases between them. This CDR3 contains 12 residues. CDR3 nucleotides: TGTGCCAGCAGCTTGCGCCCCGGCGAGCAGTACTTC. This translates into CASSLRPGEQYF.

The V call is TRBV7-3, the J call TRBJ2-3; the D is unclear. Germline lookup yields CDR1 SGHTA and CDR2 FQGTGA. Trimming pared 4 bases from V and 2 bases from J, leaving 4 bases between. The CDR3 has 12 amino acids. The CDR3 DNA reads TGTGCCAGCAGCTCCTACACAGATACGCAGTATTTT. Protein sequence: CASSSYTDTQYF.

The chain couples TRBV7-6 to TRBJ1-6; 7 bases map to TRBD1. The CDR3 contains 14 residues. The V gene's germline CDR1 is SGHVS and CDR2 FNYEAQ. V was clipped by 5 bases and J by 7 bases; unmatched bases: 5. The CDR3 protein is CASSTLGGNSPLHF. DNA for the CDR3: TGTGCCAGCAGCACCCTAGGGGGCAATTCACCCCTCCACTTT. The whole variable domain, remainder taken from reference TRBV7-6 and TRBJ1-6, is GAGVSQSPRYKVTKRGQDVALRCDPISGHVSLYWYRQALGQGPEFLTYFNYEAQQDKSGLPNDRFSAERPEGSISTLTIQRTEQRDSAMYRCASSTLGGNSPLHFGNGTRLTVT.

V is TRBV27 and J is TRBJ1-1; tentatively, D is TRBD1 (5 bases). CDR1 and CDR2 (germline): MNHEY, SMNVEV (reference sequence). The CDR3 extends over 14 amino acids. V dropped 8 bases and J dropped 0 bases, with 13 bases sitting between them. The CDR3 sequence is CASASPGLNTEAFF. The CDR3, as DNA: TGTGCCAGCGCCTCACCAGGGTTGAACACTGAAGCTTTCTTT.

This chain uses TRBV28 with TRBJ1-6; D gene unclear. The germline gives CDR1 MDHEN, CDR2 SYDVKM. Trimming removed 8 bases at V and 4 bases at J, with 12 bases between. CDR3 length equals 14 residues. The CDR3 protein is CASYSGKYNSPLHF. The CDR3 DNA follows: TGTGCCAGCTACTCGGGGAAGTATAATTCACCCCTCCACTTT.

The chain is built from TRBV3-1 (or the pseudogene TRBV3-2) and TRBJ1-2; D perhaps matches TRBD1 (6 bases). The V gene lost 0 bases and the J gene lost 8 bases, with 16 bases spanning the gap. The CDR3 is 15 residues long. CDR1 is LGHDT, CDR2 YNNKEL, per germline (reference sequence). CDR3 sequence: CASSQEWRGGGGYTF. The CDR3 nucleotides read TGTGCCAGCAGCCAAGAGTGGCGAGGGGGAGGGGGCTACACCTTC.

The CDR3 DNA reads as TGTGCCAGCAGTGAAGCTAGCGGAGGCACCGGGGAGCTGTTTTTT. Translation: CASSEASGGTGELFF. The chain uses TRBV2 and TRBJ2-2; D possibly corresponds to TRBD2 (6 bases). V gave up 0 bases and J gave up 4 bases, with 9 bases separating them. The CDR3 loop spans 15 amino acids. Germline-derived CDR1 and CDR2 are SNHLY and FYNNEI.

This clone was recorded once. This chain's CDR3 is CASSPKTGLSSATNEKLFF. The CDR3 region has the DNA TGCGCCAGCAGCCCGAAGACGGGTCTTTCATCTGCAACTAATGAAAAACTGTTTTTT. The rearrangement links TRBV5-1 to TRBJ1-4; no reliable D call. The CDR3 runs to 19 residues. The ends were cut back, 4 bases at V and 0 bases at J, with 22 bases in the middle. In germline, CDR1 is SGHRS, CDR2 YFSETQ.

This chain connects TRBV11-2 to TRBJ1-2; the match to TRBD1 covers 8 bases. The CDR3 contains 14 residues. Germline V lookup: CDR1 SGHAT, CDR2 FQNNGV. Trimming took 1 base from V and 8 from J; bases not matched to a gene: 6. The CDR3 reads CASSLAGQGLGYTF. The CDR3 region has the DNA TGTGCCAGCAGCTTAGCCGGACAGGGATTAGGCTACACCTTC. Looking up the rest from reference TRBV11-2 and TRBJ1-2 gives the full variable domain: EAGVAQSPRYKIIEKRQSVAFWCNPISGHATLYWYQQILGQGPKLLIQFQNNGVVDDSQLPKDRFSAERLKGVDSTLKIQPAKLEDSAVYLCASSLAGQGLGYTFGSGTRLTVV.

This chain's CDR3 is CASSTAGHLSTDTQYF. In DNA form, the CDR3 reads TGTGCCAGCAGCACAGCGGGACATCTTAGCACAGATACGCAGTATTTT. J is TRBJ2-3 and V is TRBV3-1 (or the pseudogene TRBV3-2), with D possibly being TRBD2 (7 bases). The CDR3 runs 16 residues. V lost 5 bases and J lost 0, with 15 bases in between. The germline V gene has CDR1 LGHDT and CDR2 YNNKEL (reference sequence).

In this sample, this clone turned up once. The V call is TRBV2, the J call TRBJ1-6; unclear D gene. The CDR3 runs to 15 residues. Germline V gene sequence: CDR1 SNHLY, CDR2 FYNNEI. V was clipped by 3 bases and J by 8 bases, with 14 bases between them. CDR3 coding DNA: TGTGCCAGCAGTGATTTGAGAGGGAGGGATTCACCCCTCCACTTT. Its translation: CASSDLRGRDSPLHF. The full variable domain, its missing parts supplied by reference TRBV2 and TRBJ1-6, is EPEVTQTPSHQVTQMGQEVILRCVPISNHLYFYWYRQILGQKVEFLVSFYNNEISEKSEIFDDQFSVERPDGSNFTLKIRSTKLEDSAMYFCASSDLRGRDSPLHFGNGTRLTVT.

This chain links TRBV27 with TRBJ2-7; possibly TRBD1 for D (7 bases). The CDR3 has 15 amino acids. V gave up 3 bases and J gave up 3 bases, with 15 bases separating them. Germline assignment: CDR1 MNHEY and CDR2 SMNVEV (reference sequence). CDR3 sequence: CASSFRGRSGYEQYF. CDR3 nucleotide sequence: TGTGCCAGCAGTTTCAGGGGGAGGTCTGGCTACGAGCAGTACTTC.

The chain couples TRBV5-1 to TRBJ2-1; 7 positions agree with TRBD1. The CDR3 sequence is 15 residues long. Germline loops: CDR1 SGHRS, CDR2 YFSETQ. Trimming took 0 bases from V and 7 from J; bases not matched to a gene: 7. CDR3 loop: CASSLGRGIGNEQFF. CDR3 DNA sequence: TGCGCCAGCAGCTTGGGCAGGGGGATAGGGAATGAGCAGTTCTTC.

V is TRBV12-3 or TRBV12-4 and J is TRBJ1-3; 7 bases are a match to TRBD1. Losses at the gene ends were 5 bases for V and 10 bases for J; bases not matched to a gene: 5. The CDR3 consists of 12 residues. The CDR3 DNA sequence: TGTGCCAGCAGTCCTGACAGGGCTACCATATATTTT. It encodes CASSPDRATIYF.

In its sample, this clone was seen a few times. The genes are TRBV6-5 and TRBJ1-5; tentative D call: TRBD1 (5 bases). This CDR3 has 12 amino acids. CDR1 and CDR2 from the germline V gene are MNHEY and SVGAGI. V shed 6 bases and J shed 4 bases, with 7 bases lying between them. The CDR3 bases are TGTGCCAGCAGGTCAGGGAATCAGCCCCAGCATTTT. Residues: CASRSGNQPQHF.

The chain combines TRBV19 with TRBJ1-2; 8 bases line up with TRBD1. V was pared by 3 bases and J by 6 bases, with 9 bases of the junction left unmatched. This CDR3 has 15 amino acids. Germline V gene sequence: CDR1 LNHDA, CDR2 SQIVND (reference sequence). For the CDR3, the DNA is TGTGCCAGTAGTATCACTCTCGGACAGGGAAATGGCTACACCTTC. Amino acid sequence: CASSITLGQGNGYTF.

This clone was seen more than once but under ten times. This sequence joins TRBV10-1 and TRBJ1-1, with D maybe TRBD1 (6 bases). The CDR3 loop spans 13 amino acids. Germline CDR1 is WNHNN and CDR2 is SYGVQD (reference sequence). The V and J ends lost 4 bases and 4 bases respectively, with 10 bases between them. In DNA, the CDR3 is TGCGCCAGCAGTGGATTCAGGGGCACTGAAGCTTTCTTT. It is translated as CASSGFRGTEAFF.